The next 10 T cell receptor beta chains were all read from a single sample in a study of CXCR3-negative and CXCR3-positive naive CD8 T cells. Study conclusions and caveats: For CXCR3-positive naive cells, TRB CDR3s were more hydrophobic than those of CXCR3-negative naive cells.

The TRB cDNA libraries were prepared by 5' RACE with UMI labels. TCRdb reprocessed the 5' RACE reads, keeping one entry per CDR3 protein, no DNA. This table holds around 60,000 distinct CDR3 sequences. These receptors are not linked to any known antigen. The sequenced sample consisted of naive CXCR3+ CD8+ T cells from blood. The subset here: CD45RO-CCR7+CD27+CD95- naive CD8+ T cells expressing CXCR3 (TNR3+). The receptors were gathered from a human donor in good health. Some clones in this sample may be carry-over from other donors' samples.

The genes are TRBV20-1 and TRBJ2-7. Per germline, CDR1 DFQATT and CDR2 SNEGSKA (reference sequence). This CDR3 comprises 15 residues. This CDR3 reads CSARDPVQGFHEQYF.

The chain employs TRBV20-1 and TRBJ1-2. The CDR3 runs 12 residues. CDR1 and CDR2 from the germline V gene are DFQATT and SNEGSKA (reference sequence). CDR3 residues: CSARQINYGYTF.

The rearrangement joins TRBV10-3 to TRBJ2-5. Germline V lookup: CDR1 ENHRY, CDR2 SYGVKD. This CDR3 comprises 12 residues. CDR3 sequence reads: CAISDVQETQYF.

The V gene is TRBV27, the J gene TRBJ2-7; lacking DNA, the TRBD1 call made by TCRdb goes unchecked. Germline loops: CDR1 MNHEY, CDR2 SMNVEV (reference sequence). This CDR3 has 16 residues. The CDR3 reads CASTRSTGVMPYEQYF.

The rearrangement uses TRBV7-8 and TRBJ2-2. Germline loops: CDR1 SGHVS, CDR2 FQNEAQ. This CDR3 has 13 residues. CDR3 region: CASSFIGSRELFF.

The J gene is TRBJ2-3, the V gene TRBV20-1; TCRdb gives TRBD1 as the D gene, but with no DNA this cannot be confirmed. Per the germline V gene, CDR1 is DFQATT and CDR2 is SNEGSKA (reference sequence). The CDR3 totals 14 residues. CDR3 region: CSAARQGSTDTQYF.

The rearrangement links TRBV28 to TRBJ2-7; TCRdb gives TRBD2 as the D gene, but with no DNA this cannot be confirmed. The CDR3 totals 17 residues. Germline CDR1 and CDR2: MDHEN and SYDVKM. CDR3 loop: CASSLPIVQTALFEQYF.

The gene calls are TRBV4-2 and TRBJ2-6; as DNA is missing, the TRBD1 call by TCRdb cannot be tested. Germline assignment: CDR1 LGHNA and CDR2 YNFKEQ. The CDR3 loop spans 14 amino acids. The CDR3 sequence is CASNAPGGANVLTF.

J is TRBJ1-6 and V is TRBV28; TCRdb returns TRBD1, unconfirmable since there is no DNA. The CDR3 covers 11 residues. Germline V gene lookup returns CDR1 MDHEN and CDR2 SYDVKM. The CDR3: CASRQGVPLHF.

The genes are TRBV6-4 and TRBJ1-2; the TCRdb call, TRBD1, lacks DNA for checking. Per the germline V gene, CDR1 is MRHNA and CDR2 is SNTAGT. The length of the CDR3 is 14 residues. CDR3 loop: CASSDRDGGEGYTF.